What follows is one T cell receptor beta chain and its context. The entry originates in a study of CD8+CD57+ T cells in acquired aplastic anemia. At the level of the study: An average of about 3.2 ug of DNA was obtained from sorted CD4+ and CD8+ cells.

J was trimmed by 4 bases and V by 0 bases; bases with no gene match: 6. Germline V gene sequence: CDR1 DFQATT, CDR2 SNEGSKA (reference sequence). The CDR3 loop spans 15 amino acids. Profiles of TCR beta VDJ and CDR3 were generated from a genomic DNA template. Using its own MiXCR run on the reads, TCRdb lists one record per CDR3 protein. The sample contains approximately 150,000 distinct CDR3 sequences, approximately 44% of which appear only once. Whoever was chosen for sequencing had shown CD8+CD57+ cell expansion by flow cytometry. No patient had been given any therapy when blood was sampled. This clonotype was obtained from a human donor with aplastic anemia. The sample taken for sequencing was sorted CD4+, CD8+, or CD8+CD57+ T cells (not recorded which) from PBMCs. The chain has TRBV20-1 and TRBJ2-1; TRBD2 matches at 7 bases. This chain's CDR3 is CSARDIAGLYNEQFF. In nucleotides, the CDR3 is TGCAGTGCTAGAGACATAGCGGGCCTATACAATGAGCAGTTCTTC.